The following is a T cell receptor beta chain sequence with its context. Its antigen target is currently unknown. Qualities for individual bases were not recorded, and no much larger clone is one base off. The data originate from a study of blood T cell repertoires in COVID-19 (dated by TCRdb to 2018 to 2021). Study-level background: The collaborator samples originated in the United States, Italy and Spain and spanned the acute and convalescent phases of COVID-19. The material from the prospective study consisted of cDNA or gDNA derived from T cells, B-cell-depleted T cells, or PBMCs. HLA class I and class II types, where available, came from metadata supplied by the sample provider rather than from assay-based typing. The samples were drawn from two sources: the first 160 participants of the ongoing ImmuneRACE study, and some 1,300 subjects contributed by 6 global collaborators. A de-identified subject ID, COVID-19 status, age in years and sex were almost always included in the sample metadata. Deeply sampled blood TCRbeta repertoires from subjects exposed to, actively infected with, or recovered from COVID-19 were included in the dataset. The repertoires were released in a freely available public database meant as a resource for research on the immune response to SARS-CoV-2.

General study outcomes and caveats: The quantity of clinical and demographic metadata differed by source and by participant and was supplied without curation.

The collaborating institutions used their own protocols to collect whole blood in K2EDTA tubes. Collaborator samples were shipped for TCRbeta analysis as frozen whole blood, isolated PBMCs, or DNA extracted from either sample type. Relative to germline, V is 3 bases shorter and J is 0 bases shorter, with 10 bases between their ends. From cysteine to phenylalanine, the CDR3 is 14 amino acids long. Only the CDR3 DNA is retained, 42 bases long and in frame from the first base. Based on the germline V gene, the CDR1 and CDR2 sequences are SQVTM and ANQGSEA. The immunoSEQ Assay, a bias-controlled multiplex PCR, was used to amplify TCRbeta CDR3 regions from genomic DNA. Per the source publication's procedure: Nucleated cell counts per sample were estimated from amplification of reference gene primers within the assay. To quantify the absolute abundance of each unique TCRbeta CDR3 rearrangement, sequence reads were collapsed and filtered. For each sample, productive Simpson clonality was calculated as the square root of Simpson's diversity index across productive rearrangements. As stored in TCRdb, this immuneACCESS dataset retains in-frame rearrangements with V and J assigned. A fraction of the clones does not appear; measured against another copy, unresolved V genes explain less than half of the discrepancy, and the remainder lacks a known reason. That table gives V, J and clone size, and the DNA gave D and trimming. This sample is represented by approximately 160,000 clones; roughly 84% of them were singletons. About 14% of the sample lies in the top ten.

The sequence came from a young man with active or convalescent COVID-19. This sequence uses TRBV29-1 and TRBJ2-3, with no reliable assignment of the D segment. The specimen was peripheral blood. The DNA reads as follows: TGCAGCGTTGACTCGGGTTTTAGCACAGATACGCAGTATTTT. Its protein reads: CSVDSGFSTDTQYF.